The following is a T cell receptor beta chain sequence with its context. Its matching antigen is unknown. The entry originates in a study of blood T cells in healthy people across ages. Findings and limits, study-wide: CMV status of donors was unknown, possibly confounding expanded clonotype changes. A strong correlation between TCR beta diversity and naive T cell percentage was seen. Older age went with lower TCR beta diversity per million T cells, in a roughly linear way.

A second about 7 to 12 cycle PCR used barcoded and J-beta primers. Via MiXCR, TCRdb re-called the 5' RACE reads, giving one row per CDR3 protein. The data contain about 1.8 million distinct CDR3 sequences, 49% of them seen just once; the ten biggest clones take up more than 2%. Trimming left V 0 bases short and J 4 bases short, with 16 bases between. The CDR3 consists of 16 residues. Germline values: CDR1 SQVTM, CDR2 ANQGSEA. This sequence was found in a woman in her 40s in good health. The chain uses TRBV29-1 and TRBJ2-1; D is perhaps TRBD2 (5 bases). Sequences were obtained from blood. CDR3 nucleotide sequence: TGCAGCGTTGAAGATTTAAAAGGAGAGGGATACAATGAGCAGTTCTTC. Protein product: CSVEDLKGEGYNEQFF.